This TCR beta chain appears in the sequencing data of a study of regulatory T cells in long-lasting Graves disease. Stated time point: persistent/refractory GD, antithyroid drugs over 5 years with positive TRAb. The TCR library was made from RNA that had been extracted from PBMCs in TRIzol. The authors built TCR beta libraries using iRepertoire HTBI primers and Arm-PCR of CDR3 regions. TCRdb re-analysed the multiplex PCR reads in MiXCR, keeping a single row per CDR3 protein. This table holds 350,000 to 450,000 distinct CDR3 sequences, roughly 25% found once. The V end lost 4 bases, the J end lost 11 bases, and 18 bases lay between the germline ends. CDR1 is SGDLS, CDR2 YYNGEE, per germline. The CDR3 runs 14 residues.

This sequence originates from a woman aged 40-49 years with Graves disease. This chain connects TRBV9 to TRBJ1-4; perhaps TRBD1 as D (5 bases). The sample consisted of peripheral blood mononuclear cells (PBMCs), taken when the disease was refractory, from a patient treated with antithyroid drugs. The CDR3 coding sequence is TGTGCCAGCAGCCCCCCCGGGACCCCCTGGAAACTGTTTTTT. This sequence encodes CASSPPGTPWKLFF. Variable domain in full (rest from reference TRBV9 and TRBJ1-4): DSGVTQTPKHLITATGQRVTLRCSPRSGDLSVYWYQQSLDQGLQFLIQYYNGEERAKGNILERFSAQQFPDLHSELNLSSLELGDSALYFCASSPPGTPWKLFFGSGTQLSVL.